This T cell receptor beta chain was sequenced for a study of T cell responses to AZD1222 COVID-19 vaccine. The CDR3 runs 15 residues. Trimming removed 7 bases from V and 10 bases from J, with 25 bases in between. Per the germline V gene, CDR1 is LNHDA and CDR2 is SQIVND (reference sequence). The table lists this clone with a count of one. Its antigen remains unknown. Findings of the study overall: It was only after the peak T cell response that any repertoires were sampled. At baseline, just 5 or 6 AZD1222 recipients tested seropositive. Spike was spanned by vaccine-associated CD4 TCRs, which were dominant at 160-218 and 743-854. Clonal diversity was possibly underestimated; the donors were predominantly white British and more often female.

The method was immunoSEQ multiplex PCR; TCRdb's version includes in-frame clones alone and lacks a portion of them. The sample contains 100,000 to 150,000 clones, more than 85% of which appear only once. The receptor was isolated from an adult who received the AZD1222 COVID-19 vaccine. The specimen was peripheral blood, collected 28 days after the second AZD1222 dose. The rearrangement links TRBV19 to TRBJ1-1; D perhaps matches TRBD1 (5 bases). CDR3 sequence (DNA): TGTGCCAGTAACCAAGGGCAGGGCCTACATGACGCAGCTTTCTTT. Translated, it gives CASNQGQGLHDAAFF.